This T cell receptor beta chain was captured in a study of blood T cells in healthy people across ages (dated by TCRdb to the mid-2010s). About the study as a whole: In model experiments, template switching captured about one uniquely barcoded TCR beta cDNA molecule for every two T cells. Using deep sequencing normalized with unique cDNA molecular identifiers, the study measured how TCR beta repertoire diversity changes with age. Donors were grouped into four age groups: young (average approximately 15 years), middle-aged (39), aged (62) and long-lived (over 80). The study analyzed two additional independent replicas of 1 million unique cDNA reads from the same blood draw for two donors, one aged 18 to 29 and one aged 80 or older.

As regards this clonotype: Its antigen target is currently unknown. The input lacks base qualities; no much larger clone sits a single base away.

Study-wide findings and limitations: There was a strong correlation between observed TCR beta diversity and the percentage of naive T cells measured by flow cytometry. Compared with the aged group, the long-lived group had more naive CD4+ T cells, fewer expanded clones and increased TCR diversity, a pattern suggesting age selection. Total diversity estimates from one million sequenced T cells were considered lower bounds and underestimates. As age increased, observed TCR beta diversity per million T cells dropped in a roughly linear way, and a significant reduction was already evident by age 40. Since profiling was done on bulk unsorted PBMCs, naive and antigen-experienced compartments could not be conclusively compared. Donor CMV infection status was unknown, potentially confounding age-related changes in expanded clonotypes.

Donors were 40 or so systemically healthy Caucasian individuals from Russia aged roughly 6 to 90 years. Ten milliliters of peripheral blood were collected from each donor into EDTA-treated Vacutainer tubes. PBMCs were isolated by Ficoll-Paque density-gradient centrifugation, with at least 7 million obtained per sample. Trizol reagent was used to extract total RNA from PBMCs, with at least 5 micrograms per sample. For every donor, an aliquot of PBMCs went through flow cytometry to measure the percentages of naive CD45RAhigh/CD27high T cells. The method behind the library was 5' RACE. Sequenced using an Illumina HiSeq 2500. A second PCR of about 7 to 12 cycles was performed with a sample-barcoded 5' primer and a J-beta primer mix. A template-switch 5' adaptor carrying 12 random nucleotides introduced a unique molecular identifier onto each TCR beta cDNA molecule. Each sample yielded at least 2.5 million CDR3-containing paired-end reads. First-strand cDNA synthesis was performed from all RNA using the Mint cDNA synthesis kit, with priming by a TRBC-specific oligonucleotide. After uracil-DNA glycosylase treatment, a first 18-cycle PCR used universal primers M1SS and BC2_uni_R on all cDNA. The authors' pipeline ran thus. Each sample was normalized by randomly selecting 1 million high-quality reads, each carrying a distinct molecular identifier. Reads with shared molecular identifiers were discarded instead of being binned into consensus sequences. MiTCR, run with a Q25 quality threshold and the strictest error-elimination algorithm, handled CDR3 identification, clonotype clustering and error correction. Lower-bound total TCR beta diversity was estimated with a nonparametric unseen species model using Euler transformation. TCRdb redid the processing of the public reads, applying fastp at Q25 and MiXCR, and retained in-frame beta chains. Identical CDR3 proteins give one entry, which carries the most common genes and DNA. The V and J calls shown here were made by TCRdb, not taken from the authors' results. The sample table lists 1 million or so distinct CDR3 sequences, 20% to 25% of them with a count of one. The top ten constitute less than 0.75% of the sample.

The germline ends are 16 bases apart after V is trimmed by 5 bases and J by 0 bases. From the germline V gene, CDR1 is SGHTA and CDR2 is FQGTGA. Counted from cysteine to phenylalanine, this CDR3 has 16 amino acids. Of all the DNA, just the CDR3 is kept, 48 bases in frame from base 1. This sample was also put to use in a study of T cells of mothers and their children. The second study also describes: Nine systemically healthy Caucasian individuals served as donors, namely three mothers together with their six children. cDNA synthesis consumed the entire amount of extracted RNA, loaded at around 1.5 ug RNA in each 15 ul reaction. Sample barcodes and 2-4 random nucleotides were added via the M1S primer in the second PCR. Over 8 million TCR beta CDR3 reads came from each mother, compared with some 3 million reads from each child. TCR recombination output is similarly shaped by thymic selection in related and unrelated pairs, with a minor effect exerted by inherited differences. Normalized repertoire overlap was always found to be slightly, but never significantly, higher in related mother-child pairs than in unrelated mother-child pairs. No persistent microchimeric T cell clones were detected, at a sensitivity of roughly 99 clones per million clonotypes. To look for features that set related mother-child pairs apart from unrelated individuals, the researchers ran deep NGS to compare the TCR beta repertoires of mothers and children. The mean age was 40 +/- 4 years for the mothers and roughly 10 +/- 4 years for the children. After adapter ligation with NEBNext reagents, the libraries were sequenced on Illumina HiSeq 2000 with 100+100 nt paired-end reads. To prevent cross-contamination, the mother and child libraries were prepared one month apart and sequenced in separate runs. Each donor had between about 500,000 and 2,300,000 distinct TCR beta clonotypes identified. Naive TCR beta clonotypes were estimated from low-frequency clonotypes matched to each donor's FACS-determined naive share, without sorting.

The sequence derives from a girl aged 2 to 9 in good health. What was sequenced was blood. This chain is built from TRBV7-3 and TRBJ1-1; the D gene cannot be resolved reliably. The CDR3 region: CASSLFSAEMNTEAFF. The DNA reads as follows: TGTGCCAGCAGCCTTTTCAGTGCAGAGATGAACACTGAAGCTTTCTTT.